These T cell receptor beta chains were read from a single sample in a study of vaccination and CD4 T cells after COVID-19. TCRdb redid the calling of the PCR reads with MiXCR, one entry per CDR3 protein. The repertoire holds approximately 40,000 distinct CDR3 sequences, with 35% to 40% as singletons. The sample here was CD4+ T cells from blood, taken about 7 months after SARS-CoV-2 vaccination. The receptors derive from a human donor who had recovered from COVID-19. The CDR3 runs from the conserved cysteine through the conserved F or W. Each record gives: clone size, V gene, J gene, D gene, CDR3 DNA, CDR3 protein. D genes are given only for firm matches. Clone sizes are given selectively: once, few, many, or a class where the clone is expanded.

.	TRBV20-1	TRBJ2-3	.	TGCAGTGCGCCTAATCCGGGACTTACGCGTACGCAGTATTTT	CSAPNPGLTRTQYF
few	TRBV20-1	TRBJ2-3	TRBD2	TGCAGTGCCCTAGGACTAGCTCGGGGCACAGATACGCAGTATTTT	CSALGLARGTDTQYF
few	TRBV7-8	TRBJ2-2	TRBD1	TGTGCCAGCGGGGACAGGGAAAGGACCGGGGAGCTGTTTTTT	CASGDRERTGELFF
.	TRBV20-1	TRBJ2-5	.	TGCAGTGCCCGGGGGGCTAGCGCTCAAGAGACCCAGTACTTC	CSARGASAQETQYF
few	TRBV20-1	TRBJ1-5	.	TGCAGTGCTAGGTTAGGAGTTAGCAATCAGCCCCAGCATTTT	CSARLGVSNQPQHF
.	TRBV11-2	TRBJ2-3	TRBD2	TGTGCCAGCAGCCCCGGGACTAGGTCCCCCCGAGATACGCAGTATTTT	CASSPGTRSPRDTQYF
few	TRBV28	TRBJ2-7	TRBD2	TGTGCCAGCAGCTCGACTAGCGGGAATATTTACGAGCAGTACTTC	CASSSTSGNIYEQYF
.	TRBV5-4	TRBJ2-7	.	TGTGCCAGCAGCTTGCGGGGCGGAAGCTCCTACGAGCAGTACTTC	CASSLRGGSSYEQYF
.	TRBV20-1	TRBJ2-3	TRBD2	TGCAGTGCCGAAATTCGAGCGGGAGCCACAGATACGCAGTATTTT	CSAEIRAGATDTQYF
.	TRBV20-1	TRBJ2-7	TRBD2	TGCAGTGCTCCGGTAATAGCGGGAGACCACTACGAGCAGTACTTC	CSAPVIAGDHYEQYF
.	TRBV7-2	TRBJ1-2	TRBD1	TGTGCCAGCAGCTACGGGACAGGGAATGAGCACACCTTC	CASSYGTGNEHTF
few	TRBV6-5	TRBJ2-1	TRBD2	TGTGCCAGCAGTTACCCCGGTTCTAGCGGGAGAAGACCCTACAATGAGCAGTTCTTC	CASSYPGSSGRRPYNEQFF
.	TRBV18	TRBJ2-7	TRBD2	TGTGCCAGCTCACCATGGGCACTAGCGGGATCCGAGCAGTACTTC	CASSPWALAGSEQYF
few	TRBV27	TRBJ1-2	.	TGTGCCAGCAGCAACAGGGTTACGGGCTACACCTTC	CASSNRVTGYTF
once	TRBV30	TRBJ1-5	.	TGTGCCTGGACTACCTGGGGCAATCAGCCCCAGCATTTT	CAWTTWGNQPQHF
few	TRBV7-9	TRBJ1-1	.	TGTGCCAGCAGATTCACATTCGACACTGAAGCTTTCTTT	CASRFTFDTEAFF
.	TRBV2	TRBJ2-3	TRBD1	TGTGCCAGCATGATGGACAGGGGGCTGGATACGCAGTATTTT	CASMMDRGLDTQYF
.	TRBV19	TRBJ1-1	TRBD1	TGTGCCAGTAGTAGGACAGGGCCCACTGAAGCTTTCTTT	CASSRTGPTEAFF